This T cell receptor (beta chain) was sequenced in a study of CD8 T cells in ankylosing spondylitis. This clonotype was seen ten or more times. V lost 0 bases to trimming and J lost 10 bases, with 18 bases between them. CDR1 and CDR2 from the germline V gene are LGHNA and YNFKEQ. The CDR3 spans 16 residues. TCRdb reprocessed the 5' RACE reads with MiXCR, giving one entry per CDR3 protein. Of around 230,000 distinct CDR3 sequences in the sample, 8.6% were seen once. The receptor comes from a male donor with ankylosing spondylitis or in good health (not recorded which). The V gene is TRBV4-2, the J gene TRBJ2-2; D uncertain. The sequencing sample was made of blood, either unsorted or a sorted T cell fraction (not recorded which). In nucleotides, the CDR3 is TGTGCCAGCAGCCAAGATCTATCGAGACTCGCCCCGGAGCTGTTTTTT. Its protein product is CASSQDLSRLAPELFF.